The source of this TCR beta chain is a study of cytomegalovirus exposure and HLA in healthy donors. Study-level information: An early data release held about 85 million unique TCRs from HLA-typed donors. Notes on the study in general: Sequence variants that were highly shared formed a cluster that was likely a sequencing artifact. Under in vitro conditions, three CMV-associated chains were confirmed as specific for CMV antigens.

Per the germline V gene, CDR1 is SGHDT and CDR2 is YYEEEE. V lost 4 bases, J lost 2 bases, and 13 bases lay in between. The CDR3 consists of 14 residues. The study ran its PCR with 60 Vbeta and 13 Jbeta primers. Generated by immunoSEQ multiplex PCR, the TCRdb table keeps only in-frame clones and is missing some. This table has fewer than 40,000 clones, roughly 88% appearing once. Concerning this clone: The antigen is not known.

The sample was PBMCs. The rearrangement links TRBV5-6 to TRBJ2-7, with unresolved D. The sequence was collected from a young woman in good health and CMV-seronegative. The CDR3 reads CASSPVPGAYEQYF. The CDR3 DNA is TGTGCCAGCAGCCCGGTTCCAGGCGCCTACGAGCAGTACTTC.